Shown below are 14 T cell receptor beta chains from a single sample sequenced in a study of CD8 T cells in Susac syndrome. A quantity of roughly 0.5 to 1 ug RNA underwent reverse transcription using random hexamers. TCRdb fed the immunoSEQ multiplex PCR reads into MiXCR, producing one record per CDR3 protein. Of around 280,000 distinct CDR3 sequences in the sample, 92% were seen once. Material for sequencing was CD4+ T cells from PBMCs. These receptors originate from a human donor with multiple sclerosis.

This clonotype was found once. J is TRBJ2-2 and V is TRBV5-1; 7 nucleotides agree with TRBD1. V was clipped by 9 bases and J by 3 bases; unmatched bases: 8. This CDR3 is 14 amino acids long. Germline assignment: CDR1 SGHRS and CDR2 YFSETQ. CDR3 in DNA: TGCGCCACAACTAATACAGGGGACACCGGGGAGCTGTTTTTT. Translation gives CATTNTGDTGELFF. Full variable domain (outside the CDR3, taken from reference TRBV5-1 and TRBJ2-2): KAGVTQTPRYLIKTRGQQVTLSCSPISGHRSVSWYQQTPGQGLQFLFEYFSETQRNKGNFPGRFSGRQFSNSRSEMNVSTLELGDSALYLCATTNTGDTGELFFGEGSRLTVL.

The chain links TRBV12-2 to TRBJ1-1. TRBV12-2 is recorded as a pseudogene. The CDR3 consists of 14 residues. CDR3 coding DNA: TGTGCAAGTCGCTCCGGGCCTATGAACACTGAAGCTTTCTTT. Its protein product is CASRSGPMNTEAFF.

This chain joins TRBV29-1 and TRBJ2-3; unclear D gene. There are 15 residues in the CDR3. Trimming removed 0 bases at V and 2 bases at J, with 12 bases between. CDR1 SQVTM and CDR2 ANQGSEA come from the germline V gene. The chain's CDR3 is CSVEDQVRNTDTQYF. CDR3 bases: TGCAGCGTTGAAGATCAAGTACGGAACACAGATACGCAGTATTTT.

The chain links TRBV7-3 to TRBJ2-2; D call uncertain. Germline V gene sequence: CDR1 SGHTA, CDR2 FQGTGA. Trimming removed 2 bases from V and 0 bases from J, with 4 bases in between. This CDR3 contains 14 residues. The CDR3 DNA sequence: TGTGCCAGCAGCTTACAACCGAACACCGGGGAGCTGTTTTTT. The encoded protein is CASSLQPNTGELFF.

The CDR3 DNA reads TGTGCCAGCAGTTACTCGGATAGCGGGAGTGTATCCTACGAGCAGTACTTC. Its translation: CASSYSDSGSVSYEQYF. The chain uses TRBV6-5 and TRBJ2-7, with 9 bases that match TRBD2. The CDR3 loop spans 17 amino acids. With V trimmed by 0 bases and J by 1 base, 7 bases remained unmatched. Germline V CDR1 and CDR2: MNHEY, SVGAGI.

The chain couples TRBV20-1 to TRBJ2-7, with 8 bases lining up with TRBD1. The CDR3 runs to 14 residues. Germline V gene lookup returns CDR1 DFQATT and CDR2 SNEGSKA (reference sequence). With V trimmed by 5 bases and J by 2 bases, 8 bases remained unmatched. The CDR3 coding sequence is TGCAGTGCTGCCCGGACAGGGTCCGCCTACGAGCAGTACTTC. Translation gives CSAARTGSAYEQYF.

This chain uses TRBV6-2 or TRBV6-3 with TRBJ2-1; a weak D match, TRBD2 (6 bases). CDR3 length equals 17 residues. Trimming stripped 0 bases from V and 3 bases from J, with 15 bases between. The germline CDR1 and CDR2 sequences are MNHEY and SVGEGT. The CDR3 bases are TGTGCCAGCAGTTACTCGGGAGGTGCCAGGGTCTACAATGAGCAGTTCTTC. Translating gives CASSYSGGARVYNEQFF.

This clonotype was recorded once. This sequence joins TRBV2 and TRBJ2-1; D not resolved. Trimming took off 7 bases at V and 4 bases at J, with 5 bases between the two ends. This CDR3 spans 11 amino acids. CDR1 SNHLY and CDR2 FYNNEI come from the germline V gene. Here the CDR3 DNA reads TGTGCCAGCAAAGTATACAATGAGCAGTTCTTC. This gives the protein CASKVYNEQFF. The whole variable domain, filled in from reference TRBV2 and TRBJ2-1, reads EPEVTQTPSHQVTQMGQEVILRCVPISNHLYFYWYRQILGQKVEFLVSFYNNEISEKSEIFDDQFSVERPDGSNFTLKIRSTKLEDSAMYFCASKVYNEQFFGPGTRLTVL.

V usage is TRBV19 and J usage is TRBJ1-5; D perhaps matches TRBD1 (6 bases). The V end was cut by 0 bases, the J end by 9 bases, with 6 bases between. This CDR3 contains 12 residues. Germline V gene lookup returns CDR1 LNHDA and CDR2 SQIVND (reference sequence). The CDR3 sequence is CASSIEGAPQHF. The CDR3 DNA reads TGTGCCAGTAGTATAGAGGGGGCGCCCCAGCATTTT.

The chain combines TRBV7-3 with TRBJ2-3, with 8 bases that match TRBD1. The V gene end was trimmed by 0 bases and the J gene end by 8 bases; junction bases not matched to a gene: 7. CDR1 and CDR2 (germline): SGHTA, FQGTGA. The CDR3 spans 15 residues. Here the CDR3 reads CASSLTRDRQATQYF. The CDR3 DNA is TGTGCCAGCAGCTTAACCAGGGACAGGCAAGCTACGCAGTATTTT.

This rearrangement joins TRBV20-1 to TRBJ1-4, with D unclear. Germline V gene data show CDR1 as DFQATT and CDR2 as SNEGSKA (reference sequence). V was pared by 1 base and J by 5 bases, with 8 bases between. The CDR3 length is 13 residues. CDR3 sequence: CSARGPLNEKLFF. CDR3 sequence (DNA): TGCAGTGCTAGAGGTCCGTTAAATGAAAAACTGTTTTTT.

V usage is TRBV4-3 and J usage is TRBJ2-5; the D gene is possibly TRBD2 (5 bases). Germline V lookup: CDR1 LGHNA, CDR2 YSLEER. There are 15 residues in the CDR3. The germline V and J ends were trimmed by 4 bases and 3 bases, with 15 bases remaining between them. The CDR3 nucleotides read TGCGCCAGCAGCCCACGGGGAGCGGAAGAAGAGACCCAGTACTTC. The encoded protein is CASSPRGAEEETQYF.

The CDR3 DNA is TGTGCCTGGAGTCGAGGGGCCACAGAGGTCTATGGCTACACCTTC. It is translated as CAWSRGATEVYGYTF. V is TRBV30 and J is TRBJ1-2; TRBD1 is a possible D gene (5 bases). CDR1 is GTSNPN and CDR2 is SVGIG in the germline V gene (reference sequence). V shed 2 bases and J shed 4 bases, with 17 bases lying between them. The CDR3 consists of 15 residues.

The gene calls are TRBV24-1 and TRBJ1-5, with D unresolved. The CDR3 loop spans 17 amino acids. Per germline, CDR1 KGHDR and CDR2 SFDVKD. Trimming removed 2 bases at V and 3 bases at J, with 16 bases between. CDR3 region: CATSDSTLKGPNQPQHF. In nucleotides, the CDR3 is TGTGCCACCAGTGATTCCACTCTCAAGGGTCCCAATCAGCCCCAGCATTTT.